The rows below give T cell receptor beta chains drawn from one sample of a study of cytomegalovirus exposure and HLA in healthy donors. Measured with immunoSEQ multiplex PCR; TCRdb has only the in-frame clones, and not every one. Of approximately 130,000 clones detected, 75% to 85% appear once; the ten largest clones hold roughly 10%. The sequencing input was PBMCs. These TCRs come from a woman between 45 and 60 years old in good health and CMV-seropositive. Each CDR3 is given with its conserved first and last residue. The order of the fields is clone size, V gene, J gene, D gene, CDR3 DNA, CDR3 protein. D genes are given only for firm matches. The listing skips clone size in some rows; elsewhere it reads once, few, many or a size class.

clone_size: -; v_call: TRBV6-5; j_call: TRBJ1-4; d_call: -; cdr3_nt: TGTGCCAGCAGCCGCGGTCGACCGACTAATGAAAAACTGTTTTTT; cdr3_aa: CASSRGRPTNEKLFF
clone_size: -; v_call: TRBV7-2; j_call: TRBJ2-2; d_call: TRBD2; cdr3_nt: TGTGCCAGCACCAAGACTAGCGGGGGGGCCACGGAGCTGTTTTTT; cdr3_aa: CASTKTSGGATELFF
clone_size: -; v_call: TRBV10-3; j_call: TRBJ2-5; d_call: -; cdr3_nt: TGTGCCATCAGTGCACTAGCTTACCAAGAGACCCAGTACTTC; cdr3_aa: CAISALAYQETQYF
clone_size: -; v_call: TRBV28; j_call: TRBJ2-3; d_call: -; cdr3_nt: TGTGCCAGCTCATGGGGCACACGGACGCAGTATTTT; cdr3_aa: CASSWGTRTQYF
clone_size: -; v_call: TRBV11-2; j_call: TRBJ1-2; d_call: -; cdr3_nt: TGTGCCAGCAGCTCGGGACCCCAGCGGGACTATGGCTACACCTTC; cdr3_aa: CASSSGPQRDYGYTF
clone_size: -; v_call: TRBV29-1; j_call: TRBJ2-1; d_call: TRBD1; cdr3_nt: TGCAGCTCCTGGAAGGGGACAGGGGACTACAATGAGCAGTTCTTC; cdr3_aa: CSSWKGTGDYNEQFF
clone_size: -; v_call: TRBV6-6; j_call: TRBJ1-1; d_call: TRBD1; cdr3_nt: TGTGCCAGCAGTTACGCCTGGACAGGGGGCTTAGGAGCTTTCTTT; cdr3_aa: CASSYAWTGGLGAFF
clone_size: -; v_call: TRBV7-2; j_call: TRBJ1-5; d_call: TRBD1; cdr3_nt: TGTGCCAGCAGCCAAAGACAGGGGGGGCAGCCCCAGCATTTT; cdr3_aa: CASSQRQGGQPQHF
clone_size: -; v_call: TRBV2; j_call: TRBJ2-1; d_call: TRBD2; cdr3_nt: TGTGCCAGCAGTGAGGGAGGGAGGACCTACAATGAGCAGTTCTTC; cdr3_aa: CASSEGGRTYNEQFF
clone_size: -; v_call: TRBV15; j_call: TRBJ1-1; d_call: -; cdr3_nt: TGTGCCACCAGTACCGGATTTCAGGGAGCTTTCTTT; cdr3_aa: CATSTGFQGAFF
clone_size: -; v_call: TRBV9; j_call: TRBJ1-4; d_call: -; cdr3_nt: TGTGCCAGCAGCGCCCATGGCGCGGGTTACAGTAATGAAAAACTGTTTTTT; cdr3_aa: CASSAHGAGYSNEKLFF
clone_size: -; v_call: TRBV2; j_call: TRBJ1-2; d_call: -; cdr3_nt: TGTGCCGTACCTTGGGGCAGGAAGGATGGCTACACCTTC; cdr3_aa: CAVPWGRKDGYTF
clone_size: -; v_call: TRBV2; j_call: TRBJ1-2; d_call: TRBD1; cdr3_nt: TGTGCCAGCAGGGGGGACAGGGATACTGGCTACACCTTC; cdr3_aa: CASRGDRDTGYTF
clone_size: few; v_call: TRBV19; j_call: TRBJ2-3; d_call: -; cdr3_nt: TGTGCCAGTAGTCTCGGGTCCACAGATACGCAGTATTTT; cdr3_aa: CASSLGSTDTQYF
clone_size: once; v_call: TRBV7-9; j_call: TRBJ2-1; d_call: TRBD2; cdr3_nt: TGTGCCAGCAGCTTGGGGACTAGCGGTGGGAGGTACAATGAGCAGTTCTTC; cdr3_aa: CASSLGTSGGRYNEQFF
clone_size: -; v_call: TRBV2; j_call: TRBJ1-2; d_call: TRBD1; cdr3_nt: TGTGCCAGCCCCCCGCTGGGACAGGGGGGCGATGGCTACACCTTC; cdr3_aa: CASPPLGQGGDGYTF
clone_size: -; v_call: TRBV6-5; j_call: TRBJ2-5; d_call: -; cdr3_nt: TGTGCCAGCAGTTACTCGAGGCAGAGCGTTGAGACCCAGTACTTC; cdr3_aa: CASSYSRQSVETQYF
clone_size: -; v_call: TRBV5-1; j_call: TRBJ2-1; d_call: -; cdr3_nt: TGCGCCAGCAGCTTGGGAGGGAATGAGCAGTTCTTC; cdr3_aa: CASSLGGNEQFF
clone_size: -; v_call: TRBV6-5; j_call: TRBJ2-7; d_call: TRBD1; cdr3_nt: TGTGCCAGCAGTTCCGGACAGGGAAGTTCCTACGAGCAGTACTTC; cdr3_aa: CASSSGQGSSYEQYF
clone_size: -; v_call: TRBV4-1; j_call: TRBJ2-5; d_call: TRBD2; cdr3_nt: TGCGCCAGCAGCCAAGTAGGTAGCGGGGGCGAGACCCAGTACTTC; cdr3_aa: CASSQVGSGGETQYF
clone_size: -; v_call: TRBV30; j_call: TRBJ2-1; d_call: -; cdr3_nt: TGTGCCTGGAGCCAAGCTCGCAATGAGCAGTTCTTC; cdr3_aa: CAWSQARNEQFF
clone_size: -; v_call: TRBV6-6; j_call: TRBJ1-5; d_call: -; cdr3_nt: TGTGCCAGCAATGAGGGCGCGGGTCAGCCCCAGCATTTT; cdr3_aa: CASNEGAGQPQHF
clone_size: -; v_call: TRBV19; j_call: TRBJ2-7; d_call: TRBD1; cdr3_nt: TGTGCCAGTAGTATAGTCGGGACAGGGGAGTCCTACGAGCAGTACTTC; cdr3_aa: CASSIVGTGESYEQYF
clone_size: -; v_call: TRBV7-9; j_call: TRBJ2-7; d_call: TRBD1; cdr3_nt: TGTGCCAGCAGTTCAGACAGGGGGGGTTCGGAGTACTTC; cdr3_aa: CASSSDRGGSEYF
clone_size: -; v_call: TRBV9; j_call: TRBJ1-6; d_call: TRBD1; cdr3_nt: TGTGCCAGCAGCGCTCGGGACAGGGCGAATTCACCCCTCCACTTT; cdr3_aa: CASSARDRANSPLHF
clone_size: -; v_call: TRBV4-1; j_call: TRBJ1-5; d_call: -; cdr3_nt: TGCGCCAGCAGCCAAGCGAACAGGGTTAGCAATCAGCCCCAGCATTTT; cdr3_aa: CASSQANRVSNQPQHF
clone_size: -; v_call: TRBV18; j_call: TRBJ1-5; d_call: TRBD1; cdr3_nt: TGTGCCAGCTCACCGGACAGGGATGGAAATCAGCCCCAGCATTTT; cdr3_aa: CASSPDRDGNQPQHF
clone_size: few; v_call: TRBV6-1; j_call: TRBJ1-4; d_call: -; cdr3_nt: TGTGCCATCCTCAGGGTGGGCGGGGATGAAAAACTGTTTTTT; cdr3_aa: CAILRVGGDEKLFF
clone_size: -; v_call: TRBV5-1; j_call: TRBJ2-5; d_call: TRBD1; cdr3_nt: TGCGCCAGCAGCTCCCGGGACAGGGGGTCGCAAGAGACCCAGTACTTC; cdr3_aa: CASSSRDRGSQETQYF
clone_size: -; v_call: TRBV6-5; j_call: TRBJ1-5; d_call: -; cdr3_nt: TGTGCCAGCAGTTACTCCGCCGGGTATCAGCCCCAGCATTTT; cdr3_aa: CASSYSAGYQPQHF
clone_size: -; v_call: TRBV5-1; j_call: TRBJ2-7; d_call: -; cdr3_nt: TGCGCCAGCAGACCGACCGGGACACACTACGAGCAGTACTTC; cdr3_aa: CASRPTGTHYEQYF
clone_size: once; v_call: TRBV30; j_call: TRBJ1-2; d_call: -; cdr3_nt: TGTGCCTGGAATACGGGGGACTATGGCTACACCTTC; cdr3_aa: CAWNTGDYGYTF
clone_size: once; v_call: TRBV5-4; j_call: TRBJ2-3; d_call: TRBD2; cdr3_nt: TGTGCCAGCAGCTTTGGGGAGGGACTAGCGGTTCGCACAGATACGCAGTATTTT; cdr3_aa: CASSFGEGLAVRTDTQYF
clone_size: -; v_call: TRBV27; j_call: TRBJ1-5; d_call: -; cdr3_nt: TGTGCCAGCAGTTTAGGAGGGAAACAGCCCCAGCATTTT; cdr3_aa: CASSLGGKQPQHF
clone_size: once; v_call: TRBV9; j_call: TRBJ2-5; d_call: -; cdr3_nt: TGTGCCAGCAGCGTAGCTCCAGGAGAGACCCAGTACTTC; cdr3_aa: CASSVAPGETQYF
clone_size: -; v_call: TRBV5-1; j_call: TRBJ2-1; d_call: TRBD2; cdr3_nt: TGCGCCAGCAGCTTGGGCCCCGGGACTAGCGGATACAATGAGCAGTTCTTC; cdr3_aa: CASSLGPGTSGYNEQFF
clone_size: -; v_call: TRBV27; j_call: TRBJ2-1; d_call: -; cdr3_nt: TGTGCCAGCAGTTATTCTCGTCCGCTATTCGATGAGCAGTTCTTC; cdr3_aa: CASSYSRPLFDEQFF
clone_size: -; v_call: TRBV6-5; j_call: TRBJ2-5; d_call: TRBD1; cdr3_nt: TGTGCCAGCACCCGGTCGACAGGGGCGAAGACCCAGTACTTC; cdr3_aa: CASTRSTGAKTQYF
clone_size: -; v_call: TRBV5-1; j_call: TRBJ1-2; d_call: -; cdr3_nt: TGCGCCAGCAGCTTGGCGCCAGGGAGGGTAGGGCTGGACACCTTC; cdr3_aa: CASSLAPGRVGLDTF
clone_size: -; v_call: TRBV5-1; j_call: TRBJ2-7; d_call: TRBD1; cdr3_nt: TGCGCCAGCAGCAGGACAGGGGATAGGTACGAGCAGTACTTC; cdr3_aa: CASSRTGDRYEQYF
clone_size: -; v_call: TRBV27; j_call: TRBJ2-7; d_call: -; cdr3_nt: TGTGCCAGCAGTTTTGGCAGGTCAGGGTCCTACGAGCAGTACTTC; cdr3_aa: CASSFGRSGSYEQYF
clone_size: -; v_call: TRBV5-4; j_call: TRBJ2-5; d_call: TRBD2; cdr3_nt: TGTGCCAGCAGCTTGGACCCGGGGGGGGGAGAGACCCAGTACTTC; cdr3_aa: CASSLDPGGGETQYF
clone_size: -; v_call: TRBV19; j_call: TRBJ1-2; d_call: -; cdr3_nt: TGTGCCAGTAGTGCCGGTTATGGCTACACCTTC; cdr3_aa: CASSAGYGYTF
clone_size: -; v_call: TRBV6-5; j_call: TRBJ2-7; d_call: -; cdr3_nt: TGTGCCAGCAGTTACTTTAGGACTTACTCCTACGAGCAGTACTTC; cdr3_aa: CASSYFRTYSYEQYF
clone_size: -; v_call: TRBV4-1; j_call: TRBJ2-3; d_call: TRBD2; cdr3_nt: TGCGCCAGCAGCCAAGAGGGGGACCGCGGGAGGTTCCGGCTTTTT; cdr3_aa: CASSQEGDRGRFRLF
clone_size: -; v_call: TRBV27; j_call: TRBJ2-7; d_call: -; cdr3_nt: TGTGCCAGCAGTGACCTACAGGGCTACGAGCAGTACTTC; cdr3_aa: CASSDLQGYEQYF
clone_size: once; v_call: TRBV25-1; j_call: TRBJ2-7; d_call: TRBD2; cdr3_nt: TGTGCCACTGCCGGACCCGTGGCTAGCGGAACATACGAGCAGTACTTC; cdr3_aa: CATAGPVASGTYEQYF
clone_size: -; v_call: TRBV27; j_call: TRBJ2-2; d_call: -; cdr3_nt: TGTGCCAGCAGTCCCACAGGGGGTTGGACTAGATTCACCGGGGAGCTGTTTTTT; cdr3_aa: CASSPTGGWTRFTGELFF
clone_size: -; v_call: TRBV30; j_call: TRBJ1-4; d_call: -; cdr3_nt: TGTGCCTTTCACTTTGGGGGAGGAGGTGAAAAACTGTTTTTT; cdr3_aa: CAFHFGGGGEKLFF
clone_size: few; v_call: TRBV10-3; j_call: TRBJ2-5; d_call: TRBD2; cdr3_nt: TGTGCCATCAGTGGGGTTGGTAGCGGGAGGAGCAGAGAGACCCAGTACTTC; cdr3_aa: CAISGVGSGRSRETQYF
clone_size: -; v_call: TRBV2; j_call: TRBJ1-3; d_call: TRBD1; cdr3_nt: TGTGCCAGCAGTACAAGGGGGACAGCTGGAAACACCATATATTTT; cdr3_aa: CASSTRGTAGNTIYF